The 21 T cell receptor beta chains presented below share a single source sample, sequenced in a study of cytomegalovirus exposure and HLA in healthy donors (dated by TCRdb to between 2016 and 2019). Libraries were made using the immunoSEQ multiplex PCR assay. What TCRdb holds here is the immuneACCESS table cut down to in-frame rearrangements. Part of the clones is not present; checked against another copy, under half of the missing clones reflect an unresolved V gene, and the others are unexplained. In this sample the table shows 150,000 to 200,000 clones, around four fifths of which occur a single time. In total, the top ten clones hold under 2.5% of the sample. Sequencing input: PBMCs. The receptors originated from a man aged 25 to 40 in good health and CMV-seropositive.

This chain joins TRBV5-1 and TRBJ2-7, with 7 bases identical to TRBD2. V lost 3 bases to trimming and J lost 1 base; unmatched junction nucleotides: 4. Germline loops: CDR1 SGHRS, CDR2 YFSETQ. This CDR3 has 14 residues. CDR3 residues: CASSWGGNSYEQYF. The CDR3 region has the DNA TGCGCCAGCAGCTGGGGGGGGAATTCCTACGAGCAGTACTTC.

This clone came up once. V usage is TRBV7-9 and J usage is TRBJ2-6, with D perhaps matching TRBD1 (5 bases). The V gene lost 2 bases and the J gene lost 1 base, with 6 bases spanning the gap. Germline V gene lookup returns CDR1 SEHNR and CDR2 FQNEAQ (reference sequence). The CDR3 is made up of 15 amino acids. CDR3 amino acids: CASSLRGSGANVLTF. The CDR3 nucleotides are TGTGCCAGCAGCTTAAGGGGTTCTGGGGCCAACGTCCTGACTTTC.

This chain links TRBV5-1 with TRBJ2-3, with a possible D match to TRBD2 (6 bases). V was shortened by 4 bases and J by 4 bases, with 10 bases between the two germline ends. CDR1 SGHRS and CDR2 YFSETQ come from the germline V gene. The CDR3 totals 13 residues. Written as DNA, the CDR3 is TGCGCCAGCAGCCTCGGAGGGGCAGATACGCAGTATTTT. Its translation: CASSLGGADTQYF.

This chain joins TRBV6-6 and TRBJ2-5; TRBD2 matches at 16 bases. CDR3 length equals 16 residues. CDR1 and CDR2 (germline): MNHNY, SVGAGI (reference sequence). Trimming at V came to 5 bases and at J to 5 bases, leaving 5 bases not matched to a gene. In DNA form, the CDR3 reads TGTGCCAGCAGTCGGGGACTAGCGGGGGGGTACGAGACCCAGTACTTC. This translates into CASSRGLAGGYETQYF.

CDR3 DNA sequence: TGCGCCAGCAGCCAAGGTGACTCTTTAAATGAGCAGTTCTTC. Protein sequence: CASSQGDSLNEQFF. The gene calls are TRBV4-3 and TRBJ2-1; D ambiguous. V dropped 1 base and J dropped 7 bases, with 11 bases sitting between them. CDR1 and CDR2 (germline): LGHNA, YSLEER. This CDR3 has 14 residues.

The chain's CDR3 is CASGTGGGNQPQHF. CDR3 DNA: TGTGCCAGCGGAACAGGGGGTGGCAATCAGCCCCAGCATTTT. V is TRBV6-6 and J is TRBJ1-5; 8 bases are a match to TRBD1. The V gene end was trimmed by 8 bases and the J gene end by 2 bases; junction bases not matched to a gene: 5. CDR3 length equals 14 residues. Germline V CDR1 and CDR2: MNHNY, SVGAGI (reference sequence).

This chain links TRBV4-3 with TRBJ2-2; 7 bases align to TRBD2. Germline V CDR1 and CDR2: LGHNA, YSLEER. The trim removed 8 bases at V and 6 bases at J, leaving 18 bases unmatched. This CDR3 is 17 amino acids long. The CDR3 sequence: CASAPGWGTIPPGELFF. Here the CDR3 DNA reads TGCGCCAGCGCCCCCGGGTGGGGGACTATTCCTCCCGGGGAGCTGTTTTTT.

This sequence joins TRBV11-2 and TRBJ2-1; 13 bases are shared with TRBD2. From germline, CDR1 is SGHAT and CDR2 FQNNGV. V lost 4 bases and J lost 7; bases outside the gene matches: 7. The CDR3 extends over 16 amino acids. The DNA of the CDR3 is TGTGCCAGCAGCTCCCGGACTAGCGGGGGTAGAAATGAGCAGTTCTTC. Residues: CASSSRTSGGRNEQFF.

This chain connects TRBV29-1 to TRBJ1-1; 7 bases line up with TRBD1. The junction had 10 bases not matched to a gene; V was cut back by 3 bases and J by 6 bases. The germline CDR1 and CDR2 sequences are SQVTM and ANQGSEA. This CDR3 has 14 amino acids. CDR3: CSVDRGRGKSEAFF. The CDR3 DNA follows: TGCAGCGTTGATAGGGGGCGCGGAAAATCTGAAGCTTTCTTT.

The chain couples TRBV28 to TRBJ1-6; D is uncertain. CDR3 length: 13 amino acids. Germline CDR1 and CDR2: MDHEN and SYDVKM. V shed 7 bases and J shed 5 bases, with 9 bases lying between them. CDR3 in amino acids: CASTQENNSPLHF. In nucleotides, the CDR3 is TGTGCCAGCACCCAGGAAAATAATTCACCCCTCCACTTT. Based on the CDR3 plus reference TRBV28 and TRBJ1-6, the full variable domain is DVKVTQSSRYLVKRTGEKVFLECVQDMDHENMFWYRQDPGLGLRLIYFSYDVKMKEKGDIPEGYSVSREKKERFSLILESASTNQTSMYLCASTQENNSPLHFGNGTRLTVT.

The table lists this clone with a count of one. CDR3 region: CASGPSGLAGGYNEQFF. The CDR3 DNA reads as TGTGCTAGTGGTCCATCCGGACTAGCGGGGGGGTACAATGAGCAGTTCTTC. The rearrangement uses TRBV12-5 and TRBJ2-1, with 15 bases that match TRBD2. Germline CDR1 is LGHNT and CDR2 is FRNRAP. The trim removed 5 bases at V and 4 bases at J, leaving 6 bases unmatched. The CDR3 covers 17 residues.

Points on this clone: Different DNA sequences within this sample yield the same CDR3. V and J are TRBV27 and TRBJ2-7; D ambiguous. From germline, CDR1 is MNHEY and CDR2 SMNVEV (reference sequence). V lost 3 bases and J lost 3, with 9 bases in between. The CDR3 contains 13 residues. The CDR3 loop is CASSLGRSYEQYF. CDR3 nucleotide sequence: TGTGCCAGCAGTTTGGGCAGAAGCTACGAGCAGTACTTC.

This sequence joins TRBV11-1 and TRBJ2-1; no definite D call. The germline CDR1 and CDR2 sequences are SGHAT and FQDESV (reference sequence). Trimming took 3 bases from V and 0 from J, leaving 18 bases between them. The CDR3 has 18 amino acids. The CDR3 spells CASSFPARLPSSYNEQFF. The CDR3 DNA follows: TGTGCCAGCAGCTTCCCTGCTAGGCTCCCAAGCTCCTACAATGAGCAGTTCTTC.

This chain connects TRBV19 to TRBJ2-7; D uncertain. V was clipped by 5 bases and J by 0 bases, with 8 bases between them. Germline assignment: CDR1 LNHDA and CDR2 SQIVND (reference sequence). There are 13 residues in the CDR3. Here the CDR3 DNA reads TGTGCCAGTAGTTGGTCGAGCTCCTACGAGCAGTACTTC. It translates to CASSWSSSYEQYF.

The genes are TRBV6-5 and TRBJ1-2; 7 positions agree with TRBD1. This CDR3 region has 15 residues. The V segment lost 0 bases and the J segment 5 bases; nucleotides outside the gene matches: 6. Germline CDR1 MNHEY, CDR2 SVGAGI. The CDR3 DNA is TGTGCCAGCAGTTACTCGATTGCAGGGGGATATGGCTACACCTTC. This sequence encodes CASSYSIAGGYGYTF.

The V call is TRBV4-3, the J call TRBJ2-1; 10 nucleotides match TRBD2. The CDR3 runs 14 residues. Germline V CDR1 and CDR2: LGHNA, YSLEER. J was trimmed by 7 bases and V by 4 bases; bases with no gene match: 4. The CDR3 sequence is CASSPGLALNEQFF. DNA of the CDR3: TGCGCCAGCAGCCCGGGACTAGCGCTTAATGAGCAGTTCTTC.

In this sample, this clone turned up a few times. The chain has TRBV2 and TRBJ1-1; maybe TRBD1 (5 bases). The CDR3 is 14 amino acids. Trimming removed 6 bases from V and 2 bases from J, with 13 bases in between. Germline V gene sequence: CDR1 SNHLY, CDR2 FYNNEI. The chain's CDR3 is CASRAQESNTEAFF. CDR3 bases: TGTGCCAGCAGAGCACAGGAGAGTAACACTGAAGCTTTCTTT. Full variable domain (outside the CDR3, taken from reference TRBV2 and TRBJ1-1): EPEVTQTPSHQVTQMGQEVILRCVPISNHLYFYWYRQILGQKVEFLVSFYNNEISEKSEIFDDQFSVERPDGSNFTLKIRSTKLEDSAMYFCASRAQESNTEAFFGQGTRLTVV.

This rearrangement joins TRBV27 to TRBJ2-3, with D perhaps TRBD2 (6 bases). This CDR3 has 15 residues. Germline V gives CDR1 MNHEY, CDR2 SMNVEV (reference sequence). Trimming stripped 8 bases from V and 2 bases from J, with 17 bases between. CDR3 residues: CASALGAGSTDTQYF. The CDR3 DNA sequence: TGTGCCAGCGCCCTTGGGGCGGGGTCCACAGATACGCAGTATTTT.

Here the CDR3 DNA reads TGTGCCAGCCCCCGGGACAATGACTCCTACGAGCAGTACTTC. It specifies CASPRDNDSYEQYF. The chain carries TRBV6-1 and TRBJ2-7, with a weak D call TRBD1 (6 bases). Trimming cost V 8 bases and J 0 bases, with 14 bases left between them. Germline-derived CDR1 and CDR2 are MNHNS and SASEGT. The CDR3 extends over 14 amino acids.

J is TRBJ1-1 and V is TRBV4-3; the match to TRBD1 covers 7 bases. The trim removed 0 bases at V and 5 bases at J, leaving 6 bases unmatched. This CDR3 has 15 residues. CDR1 and CDR2 (germline): LGHNA, YSLEER. CDR3 in DNA: TGCGCCAGCAGCCAAGATCGTGCAGGGGGGACTGAAGCTTTCTTT. Its translation is CASSQDRAGGTEAFF.

This rearrangement joins TRBV27 to TRBJ1-5; 7 bases agree with TRBD1. CDR1 and CDR2 from the germline V gene are MNHEY and SMNVEV (reference sequence). This CDR3 has 15 residues. V lost 5 bases, J lost 0 bases, and 4 bases stayed unmatched. CDR3 sequence (DNA): TGTGCCAGCAGTCGGACAGGTCGTAGCAATCAGCCCCAGCATTTT. Translating gives CASSRTGRSNQPQHF.